This T cell receptor (beta chain) was profiled in a study of graft-versus-host responses after intestinal transplantation. Study-level background: The study gave all recipients anti-thymocyte globulin induction, then tacrolimus and steroids for 2 to 3 years. Study-wide results and caveats: The marrow of recipients harbored GvH clones, and ileum or blood showed some of them first. Patients with graft-donor T cell macrochimerism had high graft-versus-host to host-versus-graft clonal ratios in allografts.

Libraries were prepared by immunoSEQ multiplex PCR; TCRdb keeps only in-frame clonotypes and omits some of them. The sample has 100,000 to 120,000 clones; just under 95% are singletons. Note on this clone: Its antigen is not known.

This CDR3 spans 16 amino acids. The ends were cut back, 5 bases at V and 2 bases at J, with 18 bases in the middle. Germline V gene data show CDR1 as SGHTA and CDR2 as FQGTGA. This chain links TRBV7-3 with TRBJ2-5, with D perhaps assigned TRBD1 or TRBD2 (5 bases each). The origin of this receptor is a human donor who received an intestinal transplant. The sequenced sample was unstimulated CD8+ T cells sorted from spleen or lymph node cells, obtained before intestinal transplant. The CDR3 DNA is TGTGCCAGCAGCCCACTCGCCGGGACCCCTCAAGAGACCCAGTACTTC. Translating it yields CASSPLAGTPQETQYF.